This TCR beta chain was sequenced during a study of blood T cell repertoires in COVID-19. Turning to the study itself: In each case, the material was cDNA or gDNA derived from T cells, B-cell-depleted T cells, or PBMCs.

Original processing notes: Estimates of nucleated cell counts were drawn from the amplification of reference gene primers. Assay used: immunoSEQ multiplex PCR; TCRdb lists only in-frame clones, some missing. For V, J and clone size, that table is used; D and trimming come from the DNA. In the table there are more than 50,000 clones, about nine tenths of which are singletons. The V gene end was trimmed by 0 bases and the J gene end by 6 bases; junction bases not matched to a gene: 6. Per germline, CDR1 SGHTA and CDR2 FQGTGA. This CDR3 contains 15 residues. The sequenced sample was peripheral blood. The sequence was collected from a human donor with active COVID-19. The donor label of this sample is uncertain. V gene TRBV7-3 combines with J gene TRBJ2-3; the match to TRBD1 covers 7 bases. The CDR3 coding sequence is TGTGCCAGCAGCTTAACAGGGGCACAGGGGGATACGCAGTATTTT. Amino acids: CASSLTGAQGDTQYF.